What follows are 21 T cell receptor beta chains derived from one specimen sequenced in a study of long-term antiretroviral therapy in people with HIV (dated by TCRdb to 2022 to 2024). Sequencing of the TRB variable region was done with the immunoSEQ hsTCRB v3.0 assay at survey level resolution. In TCRdb, the immuneACCESS table is reduced to in-frame sequences with V and J assigned. These tables do not hold every clone; where another copy was compared, an unresolved V gene accounts for under half, and the others remain unexplained. The sample profile shows roughly 35,000 clones; 65% to 90% of them were found once. 3.5% to 4.5% of the sample is held by the ten biggest clonotypes. Specimen: unsorted PBMCs, collected about 3.5 years after starting antiretroviral therapy. These receptor sequences come from a man between 18 and 29 years old with HIV.

This rearrangement joins TRBV6-1 to TRBJ2-7; D ambiguous. Germline V lookup: CDR1 MNHNS, CDR2 SASEGT. The CDR3 is 13 residues long. Trimming stripped 2 bases from V and 2 bases from J, with 7 bases between. CDR3 DNA: TGTGCCAGCAGTGAAATCAGAACCTACGAGCAGTACTTC. It codes for CASSEIRTYEQYF.

The V call is TRBV5-1, the J call TRBJ1-1; maybe TRBD1 (5 bases). The germline V gene encodes CDR1 SGHRS and CDR2 YFSETQ. V was shortened by 0 bases and J by 4 bases, with 10 bases between the two germline ends. This CDR3 has 14 amino acids. The CDR3 DNA reads TGCGCCAGCAGCTTGGAAGGGAGGGGCACTGAAGCTTTCTTT. As protein: CASSLEGRGTEAFF.

This clone has only one observation. The chain couples TRBV29-1 to TRBJ2-5; 8 nucleotides align to TRBD2. Germline values: CDR1 SQVTM, CDR2 ANQGSEA. The CDR3 sequence is 13 residues long. With V trimmed by 4 bases and J by 5 bases, 6 bases remained unmatched. Here the CDR3 DNA reads TGCAGCGTTGGCGGGGGGCGCGGGGAGACCCAGTACTTC. This encodes CSVGGGRGETQYF.

This clone was observed a single time. V and J are TRBV7-3 and TRBJ2-2; no reliable D call. The CDR3 runs to 13 residues. V was trimmed by 5 bases and J by 4 bases, leaving 8 bases between them. Germline CDR1 and CDR2: SGHTA and FQGTGA. The CDR3 reads CASSPFFTGELFF. In DNA form, the CDR3 reads TGTGCCAGCAGCCCTTTTTTCACCGGGGAGCTGTTTTTT.

This clone was found once. V usage is TRBV27 and J usage is TRBJ1-1; tentatively, D is TRBD1 (6 bases). The CDR3 runs 13 residues. The V gene's germline CDR1 is MNHEY and CDR2 SMNVEV (reference sequence). Between the trimmed V and J ends, which lost 3 bases and 8 bases, there was a span of 13 bases. The CDR3 reads CASSFYRDAEAFF. The CDR3 DNA is TGTGCCAGCAGTTTCTACAGGGACGCCGAAGCTTTCTTT.

The chain has TRBV28 and TRBJ2-4, with 12 bases that match TRBD1. The CDR3 extends over 16 amino acids. Trimming at V came to 4 bases and at J to 10 bases, leaving 11 bases not matched to a gene. Germline values: CDR1 MDHEN, CDR2 SYDVKM. Written as DNA, the CDR3 is TGTGCCAGCAGTTGGGTCCAGGGACAGGGGGCAAAGATTCAGTACTTC. Protein: CASSWVQGQGAKIQYF.

This clone was detected only once. The chain joins TRBV28 to TRBJ1-1; D uncertain. CDR1 is MDHEN, CDR2 SYDVKM, per germline. This CDR3 contains 15 residues. Deletions cut 6 bases from V and 4 bases from J, with 18 bases between. The CDR3 DNA is TGTGCCAGCAGGCGAACCACAGTGTTGAGCACTGAAGCTTTCTTT. Its translation is CASRRTTVLSTEAFF.

The chain carries TRBV11-3 and TRBJ2-6, with a tentative D call TRBD1 (6 bases). The V and J ends lost 5 bases and 2 bases respectively, with 10 bases between them. The CDR3 extends over 15 amino acids. Germline lookup yields CDR1 SGHNT and CDR2 YENEEA. CDR3 coding DNA: TGTGCCAGCAGCCCAACAGGGACTGGGGCCAACGTCCTGACTTTC. Translated, it gives CASSPTGTGANVLTF. Together with reference TRBV11-3 and TRBJ2-6, the CDR3 gives the full variable domain: EAGVVQSPRYKIIEKKQPVAFWCNPISGHNTLYWYLQNLGQGPELLIRYENEEAVDDSQLPKDRFSAERLKGVDSTLKIQPAELGDSAVYLCASSPTGTGANVLTFGAGSRLTVL.

V usage is TRBV9 and J usage is TRBJ2-1, with D uncertain. Per the germline V gene, CDR1 is SGDLS and CDR2 is YYNGEE. Trimming left V 3 bases short and J 4 bases short, with 5 bases between. The CDR3 length is 12 residues. The CDR3 sequence: CASSEDYNEQFF. The CDR3 coding sequence is TGTGCCAGCAGCGAGGATTACAATGAGCAGTTCTTC.

This clone was counted once. The chain joins TRBV9 to TRBJ2-1, with D possibly matching TRBD2 (5 bases). The V gene's germline CDR1 is SGDLS and CDR2 YYNGEE. V lost 0 bases, J lost 8 bases, and 12 bases lay in between. The CDR3 is 14 amino acids. The CDR3 nucleotides read TGTGCCAGCAGCGTAGTCGGGATTTCGGATGAGCAGTTCTTC. This gives the protein CASSVVGISDEQFF.

The chain recombines TRBV2 with TRBJ2-2, with D perhaps given as TRBD1 or TRBD2 (5 bases each). The CDR3 is 16 residues long. V lost 3 bases and J lost 2, with 13 bases in between. The germline gives CDR1 SNHLY, CDR2 FYNNEI. The CDR3 region is CASSDAEGINTGELFF. In nucleotides, the CDR3 is TGTGCCAGCAGTGATGCCGAGGGGATAAACACCGGGGAGCTGTTTTTT.

In this sample, this clone turned up once. This rearrangement joins TRBV18 to TRBJ2-7, with 12 bases matching TRBD2. CDR1 and CDR2 from the germline V gene are KGHSH and LQKENI. This CDR3 spans 18 amino acids. V was clipped by 2 bases and J by 3 bases; unmatched bases: 11. CDR3: CASSPEASGRAPIYEQYF. CDR3 nucleotide sequence: TGTGCCAGCTCACCAGAGGCTAGCGGGAGGGCCCCTATCTACGAGCAGTACTTC.

The V and J genes are TRBV7-8 and TRBJ2-7, with D perhaps TRBD1 (6 bases). Trimming removed 1 base from V and 3 bases from J, with 13 bases in between. CDR3 size: 15 residues. The germline V gene encodes CDR1 SGHVS and CDR2 FQNEAQ. The CDR3 DNA reads as TGTGCCAGCAGCTTAGAGTTGGGGGCGAACTACGAGCAGTACTTC. Amino acid sequence: CASSLELGANYEQYF.

This clone is labeled as medium-sized. The chain employs TRBV11-2 and TRBJ2-7; 9 bases match TRBD1. The CDR3 runs 15 residues. J was trimmed by 4 bases and V by 1 base; bases with no gene match: 5. The germline V gene encodes CDR1 SGHAT and CDR2 FQNNGV. The CDR3 reads CASSLGGTGTYEQYF. The DNA of the CDR3 is TGTGCCAGCAGCTTAGGGGGGACAGGGACTTACGAGCAGTACTTC.

This clone came up a few times. V and J are TRBV15 and TRBJ2-1; D is unclear. Looked up from germline, CDR1 is LNHNV and CDR2 is YYDKDF (reference sequence). The V end was cut by 0 bases, the J end by 8 bases, with 11 bases between. This CDR3 region has 14 residues. The CDR3 sequence: CATSRDPGRDEQFF. DNA for the CDR3: TGTGCCACCAGCAGAGATCCCGGAAGAGATGAGCAGTTCTTC.

V and J are TRBV29-1 and TRBJ1-2; D ambiguous. Deletions cut 6 bases from V and 2 bases from J, with 13 bases between. Germline CDR1 is SQVTM and CDR2 is ANQGSEA. The CDR3 sequence is 13 residues long. The CDR3 spells CSVSRVLNYGYTF. DNA for the CDR3: TGCAGCGTCTCCCGGGTCCTCAACTATGGCTACACCTTC.

The rearrangement links TRBV2 to TRBJ2-3, with 9 nucleotides matching TRBD2. Trimming removed 4 bases from V and 4 bases from J; junction bases left unmatched: 3. Per the germline V gene, CDR1 is SNHLY and CDR2 is FYNNEI. The CDR3 runs to 14 residues. CDR3: CASSVGLAADTQYF. The CDR3 DNA is TGTGCCAGCAGTGTGGGACTAGCTGCAGATACGCAGTATTTT.

V is TRBV7-2 and J is TRBJ2-1; TRBD1 aligns across 9 bases. The ends lost 2 bases at V and 8 bases at J; junction bases unmatched: 7. The germline V gene encodes CDR1 SGHTA and CDR2 FQGNSA. CDR3 size: 15 residues. The DNA of the CDR3 is TGTGCCAGCAGCTTATGGGACAGGGAGAGCTATGAGCAGTTCTTC. It yields the protein CASSLWDRESYEQFF.

The V and J genes are TRBV19 and TRBJ2-2; no firm D call. Germline lookup yields CDR1 LNHDA and CDR2 SQIVND (reference sequence). CDR3 length: 15 amino acids. Trimming stripped 1 base from V and 3 bases from J, with 9 bases between. Here the CDR3 DNA reads TGTGCCAGTAGTATAGGGACCCTTCACACCGGGGAGCTGTTTTTT. Encoded protein: CASSIGTLHTGELFF.

V and J are TRBV5-6 and TRBJ1-1; 9 bases fit TRBD1. J was trimmed by 3 bases and V by 7 bases; bases with no gene match: 16. The CDR3 has 17 residues. Germline CDR1 and CDR2: SGHDT and YYEEEE. The CDR3 is CASFFGTGTVRDTEAFF. As DNA, the CDR3 is TGTGCCAGCTTCTTTGGGACAGGGACAGTAAGGGACACTGAAGCTTTCTTT.

The V call is TRBV28, the J call TRBJ1-3; maybe TRBD1 (5 bases). The germline V gene encodes CDR1 MDHEN and CDR2 SYDVKM. This CDR3 is built from 16 residues. Trimming took off 7 bases at V and 4 bases at J, with 20 bases between the two ends. CDR3 in amino acids: CASTPSWGWRGNTIYF. CDR3 DNA sequence: TGTGCCAGCACCCCCTCTTGGGGGTGGAGAGGAAACACCATATATTTT.